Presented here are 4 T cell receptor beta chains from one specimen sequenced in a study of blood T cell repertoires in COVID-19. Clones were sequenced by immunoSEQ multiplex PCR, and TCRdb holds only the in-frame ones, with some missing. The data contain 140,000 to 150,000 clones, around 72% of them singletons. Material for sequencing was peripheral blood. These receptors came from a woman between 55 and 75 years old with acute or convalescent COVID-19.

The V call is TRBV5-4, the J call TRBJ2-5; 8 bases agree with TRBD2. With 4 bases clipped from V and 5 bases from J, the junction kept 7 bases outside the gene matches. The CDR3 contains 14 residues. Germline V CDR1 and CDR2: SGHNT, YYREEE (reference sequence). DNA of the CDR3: TGTGCCAGCAGCGCGGGGACGGGGGGGGAGACCCAGTACTTC. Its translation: CASSAGTGGETQYF.

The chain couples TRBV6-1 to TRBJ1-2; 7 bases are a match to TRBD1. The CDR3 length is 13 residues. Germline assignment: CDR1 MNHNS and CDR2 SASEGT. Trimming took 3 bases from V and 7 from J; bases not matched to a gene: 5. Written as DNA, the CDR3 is TGTGCCAGCAGTGAGGGACAGCCCGTTGGCTACACCTTC. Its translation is CASSEGQPVGYTF.

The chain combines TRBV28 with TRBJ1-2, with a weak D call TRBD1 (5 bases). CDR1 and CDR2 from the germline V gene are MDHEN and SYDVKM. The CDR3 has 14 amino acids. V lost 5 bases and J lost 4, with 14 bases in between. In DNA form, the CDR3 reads TGTGCCAGCAGTAGTATCCGGCAGGGCTATGGCTACACCTTC. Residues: CASSSIRQGYGYTF.

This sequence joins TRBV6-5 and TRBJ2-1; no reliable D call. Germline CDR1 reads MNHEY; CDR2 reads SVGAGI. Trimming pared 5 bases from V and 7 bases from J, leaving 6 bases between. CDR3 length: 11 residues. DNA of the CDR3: TGTGCCAGCAGTCCTAATAATGAGCAGTTCTTC. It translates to CASSPNNEQFF.